The next 13 T cell receptor beta chains were all read from a single sample in a study of response to subunit inactivated influenza vaccine. TCRdb analysed the RT-PCR reads with MiXCR anew, one entry per CDR3 protein. This table holds hundreds of thousands of distinct CDR3 sequences, more than 11% found once. Source: PBMCs from blood, taken 14 days before vaccination. The receptors were sampled from a man in his fifties or sixties who received an inactivated influenza vaccine.

This clonotype was counted at least ten times. The gene calls are TRBV2 and TRBJ1-5; no clear D. Trimming took 4 bases from V and 3 from J, leaving 4 bases between them. Germline V lookup: CDR1 SNHLY, CDR2 FYNNEI. This CDR3 spans 12 amino acids. The CDR3 DNA sequence: TGTGCCAGCAGTGGGAACAATCAGCCCCAGCATTTT. Residues: CASSGNNQPQHF.

The chain joins TRBV10-3 to TRBJ2-3; 7 bases match TRBD2. The CDR3 consists of 15 residues. The germline V gene encodes CDR1 ENHRY and CDR2 SYGVKD. V was clipped by 6 bases and J by 0 bases; unmatched bases: 6. Written as DNA, the CDR3 is TGTGCCATCAGGCTAGCGGAGGTTAGCACAGATACGCAGTATTTT. Protein sequence: CAIRLAEVSTDTQYF.

This clonotype was found a few times. A single base separates this from a much larger clone, so it may be a read error. The rearrangement links TRBV6-2 or TRBV6-3 to TRBJ2-5, with D unresolved. V lost 0 bases and J 3 bases, leaving 2 bases between the germline ends. Germline values: CDR1 MNHEY, CDR2 SVGEGT. The CDR3 totals 12 residues. The CDR3 nucleotides are TGTGCCAGCAGTTACTCGGAAGAGACCCAGTACTTC. This translates into CASSYSEETQYF.

The rearrangement links TRBV5-1 to TRBJ1-1; 7 bases line up with TRBD1. This CDR3 comprises 16 residues. V lost 4 bases, J lost 3 bases, and 12 bases stayed unmatched. Per germline, CDR1 SGHRS and CDR2 YFSETQ. DNA for the CDR3: TGCGCCAGCAGCGCGTCCTTAGGGGGCGGTCACACTGAAGCTTTCTTT. It yields the protein CASSASLGGGHTEAFF.

This clonotype came up many times. The CDR3 is CASSLRAGGGLSYNEQFF. The CDR3 nucleotides are TGTGCCAGCAGCTTAAGGGCGGGAGGGGGTCTCTCCTACAATGAGCAGTTCTTC. V is TRBV7-3 and J is TRBJ2-1; 9 bases are shared with TRBD2. Germline values: CDR1 SGHTA, CDR2 FQGTGA. The CDR3 length is 18 residues. V shed 1 base and J 0 bases; nucleotides not matched to a gene: 7.

The CDR3 here is CATSRDRHGQNTEAFF. The CDR3 DNA sequence: TGTGCCACCAGCAGAGATCGTCACGGGCAGAACACTGAAGCTTTCTTT. The rearrangement links TRBV15 to TRBJ1-1, with no clear D. In germline, CDR1 is LNHNV, CDR2 YYDKDF (reference sequence). Trimming took 0 bases from V and 1 from J, leaving 12 bases between them. This CDR3 has 16 amino acids.

This clonotype came up a few times. The chain recombines TRBV7-3 with TRBJ2-2; 9 bases are shared with TRBD2. The trim removed 4 bases at V and 7 bases at J, leaving 4 bases unmatched. Germline CDR1 is SGHTA and CDR2 is FQGTGA. The CDR3 totals 14 residues. CDR3 region: CASSSSGIDGELFF. The CDR3 nucleotides read TGTGCCAGCAGCTCTAGCGGGATCGACGGGGAGCTGTTTTTT.

The chain links TRBV20-1 to TRBJ2-2; no definite D call. CDR3 length: 12 amino acids. The germline gives CDR1 DFQATT, CDR2 SNEGSKA (reference sequence). Written as DNA, the CDR3 is TGCAGCGGGTATGGGAACACCGGGGAGCTGTTTTTT. Translating it yields CSGYGNTGELFF.

This rearrangement joins TRBV18 to TRBJ1-2; 7 bases match TRBD1. The V and J ends lost 1 base and 7 bases, in that order; junction bases with no gene match: 9. The CDR3 runs to 15 residues. Germline CDR1 is KGHSH and CDR2 is LQKENI. The CDR3, as DNA: TGTGCCAGCTCACCACAGGGGACAGACCCCCTTGGCTACACCTTC. Translation gives CASSPQGTDPLGYTF.

The J gene is TRBJ2-3, the V gene TRBV27; TRBD1 agrees at 8 bases. Trimming cost V 2 bases and J 3 bases; bases outside gene matches: 4. CDR1 is MNHEY, CDR2 SMNVEV, per germline (reference sequence). This CDR3 has 15 residues. The CDR3 region is CASSLTRGQTDTQYF. CDR3 DNA sequence: TGTGCCAGCAGTTTAACCAGGGGGCAGACAGATACGCAGTATTTT.

This clonotype was seen more than once but under ten times. The rearrangement uses TRBV15 and TRBJ2-5, with 15 bases matching TRBD2. V was clipped by 0 bases and J by 6 bases; unmatched bases: 8. Per germline, CDR1 LNHNV and CDR2 YYDKDF (reference sequence). This CDR3 has 18 amino acids. The CDR3 here is CATSREMGLAGGRQTQYF. The DNA of the CDR3 is TGTGCCACCAGCAGAGAGATGGGACTAGCGGGAGGTAGACAGACCCAGTACTTC.

A word on this clonotype: A junction boundary mismatches the germline segment, possibly from a read error. The chain uses TRBV29-1 and TRBJ1-2; D is unclear. From germline, CDR1 is SQVTM and CDR2 ANQGSEA. There are 8 residues in the CDR3. The CDR3 coding sequence is TGCAGCGTATCGGGCCCCTTCTTC. It specifies CSVSGPFF.

The gene calls are TRBV10-3 and TRBJ2-7, with 8 bases matching TRBD2. Germline trimming cut 10 bases from V and 1 base from J; bases unmatched to any gene: 9. The CDR3 consists of 14 residues. The germline V gene has CDR1 ENHRY and CDR2 SYGVKD. CDR3 residues: CATSGTSNSYEQYF. DNA for the CDR3: TGTGCCACGTCCGGGACTAGTAATTCCTACGAGCAGTACTTC.